This paragraph reports one T cell receptor beta chain. The table came from immunoSEQ multiplex PCR; TCRdb's copy has only in-frame clones and leaves some out. The sample comprises 300,000 to 350,000 clones, around nine tenths of which are singletons, and roughly 3.9% rests with the top ten. The sample comes from a study of blood T cell repertoires in COVID-19. Background on the study: Specimens from acute and convalescent COVID-19 originated in the United States, Italy and Spain.

This sequence was found in a woman aged 55-75 years with COVID-19, enrolled during active disease. Material: peripheral blood.

The CDR3 coding sequence is TGTGCCAGCAGCACCGCGGGGGCGGAAGGCTACACCTTC. Its translation is CASSTAGAEGYTF. This chain links TRBV27 with TRBJ1-2; TRBD1 might be the D (6 bases). Trimming pared 6 bases from V and 8 bases from J, leaving 16 bases between. The CDR3 contains 13 residues. Germline CDR1 MNHEY, CDR2 SMNVEV (reference sequence).